The 17 T cell receptor beta chains given below trace back to one sample, sequenced in a study of T-cell reconstitution after alpha-beta-depleted transplantation in children. The authors prepared the TCRbeta library with unique molecular identifiers. TCRdb reprocessed the PCR reads with MiXCR, giving one entry per CDR3 protein. This sample carries under 6,500 distinct CDR3 sequences, 15% to 20% of them seen once, and the ten largest clones take roughly 12%. The starting material was PBMCs, mostly from graft donor cells, obtained 60 days after TCRalphabeta/CD19-depleted stem cell transplant. The receptors shown here come from a male patient younger than 18 who had a stem cell transplant for acute myeloid leukemia, so the T cells may come from the graft donor.

This clonotype qualifies as medium-sized. The V and J genes are TRBV5-1 and TRBJ1-5; 8 bases are shared with TRBD1. The CDR3 is 14 amino acids. Trimming removed 4 bases from V and 4 bases from J; junction bases left unmatched: 4. In germline, CDR1 is SGHRS, CDR2 YFSETQ. The CDR3 DNA reads as TGCGCCAGCAGCCCGGGACAGGCGAATCAGCCCCAGCATTTT. Residues: CASSPGQANQPQHF. The full variable domain, in which reference TRBV5-1 and TRBJ1-5 provide the parts outside the CDR3, is KAGVTQTPRYLIKTRGQQVTLSCSPISGHRSVSWYQQTPGQGLQFLFEYFSETQRNKGNFPGRFSGRQFSNSRSEMNVSTLELGDSALYLCASSPGQANQPQHFGDGTRLSIL.

The chain uses TRBV12-3 or TRBV12-4 and TRBJ2-6; D ambiguous. The CDR3 is made up of 14 amino acids. Trimming removed 7 bases at V and 0 bases at J, with 7 bases between. CDR3 nucleotide sequence: TGTGCCAGCACCCACAGCTCTGGGGCCAACGTCCTGACTTTC. Encoded protein: CASTHSSGANVLTF.

Of note for this clonotype: One end of the junction fails to match germline, which may point to a read error. The chain uses TRBV20-1 and TRBJ1-5; 11 bases map to TRBD1. The germline gives CDR1 DFQATT, CDR2 SNEGSKA (reference sequence). The length of the CDR3 is 15 residues. CDR3 nucleotide sequence: TGCTGTGCTAGAGCGGCTGGGACAGGGGGAGCGCCCCAGCATTTT. Translation gives CCARAAGTGGAPQHF.

This chain uses TRBV14 with TRBJ2-1, with D perhaps TRBD2 (5 bases). The CDR3 consists of 13 residues. Germline V CDR1 and CDR2: SGHDN, FVKESK. V was cut by 8 bases and J by 6 bases, with 14 bases left in between. This CDR3 is CASGPGNFNEQFF. The CDR3 coding sequence is TGTGCCAGCGGACCGGGGAATTTCAATGAGCAGTTCTTC.

This sequence joins TRBV7-2 and TRBJ2-7, with D perhaps being TRBD1 or TRBD2 (6 bases each). The CDR3 length is 14 residues. The V and J ends lost 8 bases and 6 bases respectively, with 20 bases between them. The germline CDR1 and CDR2 sequences are SGHTA and FQGNSA. In DNA, the CDR3 is TGTGCCAGCTCTCTCCCGGGGGCCAGGGCCGAGCAGTACTTC. Amino acid sequence: CASSLPGARAEQYF.

CDR3 coding DNA: TGTGCCAGCAGCTTAGCCCCATTCAAAGAGCAGTTCTTC. Translating gives CASSLAPFKEQFF. The chain joins TRBV7-9 to TRBJ2-1; D is unclear. V was pared by 0 bases and J by 10 bases, with 10 bases between. In germline, CDR1 is SEHNR, CDR2 FQNEAQ (reference sequence). The CDR3 consists of 13 residues.

This sequence joins TRBV7-8 and TRBJ2-7, with 7 bases matching TRBD1. The CDR3 is 16 residues long. V lost 5 bases, J lost 3 bases, and 13 bases stayed unmatched. CDR1 SGHVS and CDR2 FQNEAQ come from the germline V gene. CDR3 DNA: TGTGCCAGCAGCCCGTACACCGGGACAGAAGGCTACGAGCAGTACTTC. This gives the protein CASSPYTGTEGYEQYF.

This chain links TRBV29-1 with TRBJ2-3, with 10 bases that match TRBD2. CDR3 length: 14 amino acids. Germline-derived CDR1 and CDR2 are SQVTM and ANQGSEA. Unmatched junction bases numbered 10, after V lost 7 bases and J lost 6 bases. CDR3 in DNA: TGCAGCGCTGGGAAACTAGCGGGATTTGATACGCAGTATTTT. This sequence encodes CSAGKLAGFDTQYF.

Judged by abundance, this clonotype is medium-sized. The V call is TRBV29-1, the J call TRBJ1-3, with D possibly TRBD1 on 6 matching bases. V shed 5 bases and J shed 4 bases, with 18 bases lying between them. Germline lookup yields CDR1 SQVTM and CDR2 ANQGSEA. This CDR3 contains 15 residues. CDR3 protein: CSVLNAGGSGNTIYF. In DNA form, the CDR3 reads TGCAGCGTTCTTAATGCCGGGGGCAGCGGAAACACCATATATTTT.

V gene TRBV27 combines with J gene TRBJ1-2; a possible D gene is TRBD1 (6 bases). The CDR3 sequence is 15 residues long. Germline V CDR1 and CDR2: MNHEY, SMNVEV (reference sequence). Trimming took 5 bases from V and 5 from J, leaving 18 bases between them. The CDR3 spells CASSPGTTGVYGYTF. In DNA, the CDR3 is TGTGCCAGCAGTCCAGGGACAACGGGAGTTTATGGCTACACCTTC.

Sample share makes this clonotype medium-sized (0.01 to 0.1%). The genes are TRBV10-3 and TRBJ2-3, with unresolved D. The length of the CDR3 is 13 residues. V lost 1 base, J lost 6 bases, and 8 bases lay in between. Germline assignment: CDR1 ENHRY and CDR2 SYGVKD. CDR3 in amino acids: CAISEWGRDTQYF. CDR3 in DNA: TGTGCCATCAGTGAGTGGGGAAGGGATACGCAGTATTTT.

In its sample, this clonotype was seen a few times. The chain joins TRBV7-9 to TRBJ2-7; TRBD1 matches at 7 bases. CDR1 is SEHNR and CDR2 is FQNEAQ in the germline V gene (reference sequence). There are 15 residues in the CDR3. The trim removed 7 bases at V and 6 bases at J, leaving 15 bases unmatched. CDR3 residues: CASTDQGVQGSEQYF. The CDR3 DNA follows: TGTGCCAGCACGGATCAGGGCGTACAGGGGAGCGAGCAGTACTTC.

This clonotype is deemed medium-sized. The chain's CDR3 is CASSVGSQETQYF. The CDR3 bases are TGTGCCAGCAGCGTAGGTTCCCAAGAGACCCAGTACTTC. The V gene is TRBV5-6, the J gene TRBJ2-5, with D hard to call. Trimming shortened V by 4 bases and J by 1 base, and 8 bases separated the two germline ends. The CDR3 totals 13 residues. Germline-derived CDR1 and CDR2 are SGHDT and YYEEEE.

This clonotype is medium-sized in the sample. The V and J genes are TRBV7-2 and TRBJ2-7; 11 positions match TRBD2. Germline V lookup: CDR1 SGHTA, CDR2 FQGNSA. Losses at the gene ends were 1 base for V and 6 bases for J; bases not matched to a gene: 11. This CDR3 spans 17 amino acids. In nucleotides, the CDR3 is TGTGCCAGCAGCTTAGTGGTCACTAGCGGGAGTAGGGGCGAGCAGTACTTC. Encoded protein: CASSLVVTSGSRGEQYF. Filled out from reference TRBV7-2 and TRBJ2-7, the complete variable domain reads GAGVSQSPSNKVTEKGKDVELRCDPISGHTALYWYRQSLGQGLEFLIYFQGNSAPDKSGLPSDRFSAERTGGSVSTLTIQRTQQEDSAVYLCASSLVVTSGSRGEQYFGPGTRLTVT.

Worth noting for this clonotype: One base away lies a much larger clone, so this may be a sequencing read error. The CDR3 DNA sequence: TGTTCCAGCAGCGGGCGACTAGCGGTCAACACCGGGGAGCTGTTTTTT. Translating it yields CSSSGRLAVNTGELFF. The rearrangement uses TRBV14 and TRBJ2-2; 9 nucleotides match TRBD2. From germline, CDR1 is SGHDN and CDR2 FVKESK. The CDR3 sequence is 16 residues long.

This clonotype is medium-sized in the sample. The chain joins TRBV29-1 to TRBJ1-1; D gene ambiguous. The CDR3 runs 10 residues. CDR1 and CDR2 (germline): SQVTM, ANQGSEA. Trimming left V 4 bases short and J 2 bases short, with 2 bases between. This CDR3 is CSVANTEAFF. The CDR3 nucleotides read TGCAGCGTTGCAAACACTGAAGCTTTCTTT.

By share of the sample, this clonotype is medium-sized. The gene calls are TRBV10-3 and TRBJ2-3; D gene ambiguous. V dropped 3 bases and J dropped 7 bases, with 8 bases sitting between them. The CDR3 is made up of 12 amino acids. Germline V gene lookup returns CDR1 ENHRY and CDR2 SYGVKD. The CDR3 spells CAISELGNTQYF. The CDR3 region has the DNA TGTGCCATCAGTGAACTGGGAAATACGCAGTATTTT.